This T cell receptor beta chain was sequenced during a study of blood T cells in healthy people across ages (dated by TCRdb to about 2015). As for the study more broadly: Template switching captured roughly one uniquely barcoded TCR beta cDNA molecule per two T cells in model experiments. Four age groups were formed from the donors: young (average approximately 15 years), middle-aged (approximately 40), aged (62) and long-lived (about 80). Using deep sequencing normalized with unique cDNA molecular identifiers, the study measured how TCR beta repertoire diversity changes with age. Using the same blood draw, the study looked at two additional independent replicas of 1 million unique cDNA reads for two donors, one aged 18 to 30 and the other aged 80 or older. To avoid experimental bias, donors of different ages were randomly spread across the sequencing lanes.

The roughly 39 donors, aged 6 to 90 years, were systemically healthy Caucasian individuals from Russia. Each donor gave approximately 9.3 milliliters of peripheral blood, collected into EDTA-treated Vacutainer tubes. Ficoll-Paque density-gradient centrifugation was used to isolate PBMCs, with at least 7 million obtained per sample. Total RNA was extracted from PBMCs with Trizol reagent, with at least 6 micrograms obtained per sample. Naive CD45RAhigh/CD27high T cell percentages were measured by flow cytometry on a PBMC aliquot from every donor. Results and caveats for the whole study, not just this receptor: Conclusive comparison of naive and antigen-experienced compartments was prevented by the profiling of bulk unsorted PBMCs. Because donor CMV infection status was unknown, age-related changes in expanded clonotypes were potentially confounded. Estimates of total diversity from one million sequenced T cells were regarded as lower bounds and underestimates. Compared with the aged group, the long-lived group had more naive CD4+ T cells, fewer expanded clones and increased TCR diversity, a pattern suggesting age selection. Observed TCR beta diversity per million T cells fell roughly linearly with age, and a significant reduction was already apparent by age approximately 41. A strong correlation was found between observed TCR beta diversity and the percentage of naive T cells measured by flow cytometry.

The CDR3 starts with the cysteine, ends with the phenylalanine, and has 14 residues. Only the CDR3 part of the read is kept: 42 bases, read in frame from the first base. Between the V and J ends, shortened by 6 bases and 0 bases respectively, the junction contains 10 bases. Taken from the germline V gene, the CDR1 and CDR2 loops are SGDLS and YYNGEE. This clonotype was seen only a few times. Its target antigen remains unknown. Base qualities are missing; no much larger clone stands one base away. Library creation used 5' RACE. Sequencing took place on an Illumina HiSeq 2500. A second roughly 6 to 12 cycle PCR used a sample-barcoded 5' primer and a J-beta primer mix. A template-switch 5' adaptor carrying 12 random nucleotides introduced a unique molecular identifier onto each TCR beta cDNA molecule. Each sample yielded at least 3 million CDR3-containing paired-end reads. All of the RNA was converted into first-strand cDNA using the Mint cDNA synthesis kit, with a TRBC-specific oligonucleotide serving as the primer. All cDNA was treated with uracil-DNA glycosylase and then went through a first 18-cycle PCR with the universal primers M1SS and BC2_uni_R. Concerning the study's data processing: Normalization of each sample was performed by random selection of 1 million high-quality reads, each carrying a distinct molecular identifier. Reads sharing molecular identifiers were discarded rather than binned into consensus sequences. MiTCR, run with a Q25 quality threshold and the strictest error-elimination algorithm, handled CDR3 identification, clonotype clustering and error correction. Lower-bound total TCR beta diversity was estimated with a nonparametric unseen species model using Euler transformation. The public reads were reanalyzed by TCRdb: fastp trimming at Q25, MiXCR alignment, in-frame beta chains only. Identical CDR3 proteins give one entry, which carries the most common genes and DNA. None of the V and J calls come from the authors' own analysis; TCRdb made them. This sample gives about 1,400,000 distinct CDR3 sequences in total; around 55% of them show up just once. The top ten constitute approximately 7% of the sample.

The receptor comes from a young man in good health. Material: blood. The chain uses TRBV9 and TRBJ2-1, and perhaps TRBD1 as D gene, on 6 matching bases. For the CDR3, the sequence is CASTTGLSYNEQFF. At the DNA level, the sequence is TGTGCCAGCACCACAGGGCTCTCCTACAATGAGCAGTTCTTC.